The 3 T cell receptor beta chains reported below all come from one sample, sequenced in a study of blood T cells in healthy people across ages. Combining a sample-barcoded 5' primer with a J-beta primer mix, a second PCR ran for 7 to 11 cycles. TCRdb reprocessed the 5' RACE reads via MiXCR and lists one record per CDR3 protein. The profile covers hundreds of thousands of distinct CDR3 sequences, with 25% to 35% appearing a single time and 15% to 19% taken by the ten largest. The sequencing sample was made of blood. These receptors all stem from a woman of 80 years or more in good health.

The chain carries TRBV5-1 and TRBJ2-7, with no clear D. Germline V lookup: CDR1 SGHRS, CDR2 YFSETQ. This CDR3 is 16 amino acids long. Trimming pared 2 bases from V and 0 bases from J, leaving 15 bases between. CDR3 coding DNA: TGCGCCAGCAGCTTACTACCGAGCGAGGCCTCCTACGAGCAGTACTTC. As protein: CASSLLPSEASYEQYF.

This clonotype was counted only a few times. A much larger clone differs from this one at a single base, so this may be a read error. The J gene is TRBJ2-1, the V gene TRBV28; the match to TRBD2 covers 10 bases. TRBJ2-7 matches the DNA end more closely, so the J call is doubtful. CDR1 is MDHEN, CDR2 SYDVKM, per germline. This CDR3 spans 14 amino acids. CDR3: CASTLAGGYNEQYF. The DNA of the CDR3 is TGTGCCAGCACCTTAGCGGGGGGCTACAATGAGCAGTACTTC.

This clonotype has just a few counts. This sequence joins TRBV30 and TRBJ1-5; a weak D match, TRBD1 (5 bases). Germline V gene lookup returns CDR1 GTSNPN and CDR2 SVGIG (reference sequence). The CDR3 totals 12 residues. The germline V and J ends were trimmed by 3 bases and 8 bases, with 11 bases remaining between them. CDR3 in DNA: TGTGCCTGGAGCCCGGGGGGAGAGCCCCAGCATTTT. Protein: CAWSPGGEPQHF. Combining the CDR3 with reference TRBV30 and TRBJ1-5 gives the whole variable domain SQTIHQWPATLVQPVGSPLSLECTVEGTSNPNLYWYRQAAGRGLQLLFYSVGIGQISSEVPQNLSASRPQDRQFILSSKKLLLSDSGFYLCAWSPGGEPQHFGDGTRLSIL.